This record concerns one T cell receptor beta chain sequence. Its antigen remains unidentified. This entry belongs to a study of cytomegalovirus exposure and HLA in healthy donors. Findings and limits, study-wide: Presence/absence analyses assumed roughly uniform sequencing depth across donors.

It was healthy bone marrow donors who served as donors. Donors had nominal health at sampling but likely had unrecorded immune exposures. PCR involved 60 Vbeta and 13 Jbeta primers. Only in-frame clones appear in the TCRdb table, and some are missing; sequencing was by immunoSEQ multiplex PCR. The table has fewer than 140,000 clones, roughly 82% seen once. Trimming took 6 bases from V and 4 from J; bases not matched to a gene: 10. The CDR3 has 15 residues. Germline values: CDR1 ENHRY, CDR2 SYGVKD. The sequencing input was PBMCs. This receptor was taken from a middle-aged man in good health and CMV-seronegative. V and J are TRBV10-3 and TRBJ2-7, with TRBD2 matching over 9 bases. The CDR3 DNA reads as TGTGCCATCAGGCGTAGCGGGGGTCCGGAATACGAGCAGTACGTC. It is translated as CAIRRSGGPEYEQYV.